This entry concerns a single T cell receptor (beta chain). What it binds is not known. The sample belongs to a study of beta chain features in type 1 diabetes. Findings of the study overall: Within each of all four CD4+ subsets, Type 1 diabetes patients had TCRB CDR3s that were moderately but significantly shorter. cDNA-based sequencing might over-represent cells highly expressing TCR.

Investigators reverse transcribed all isolated RNA, so they sequenced expressed TCRB transcripts. Here immunoSEQ multiplex PCR was the method, and the copy in TCRdb shows in-frame clones only, minus some. The sample records roughly 100,000 clones, under 30% being singletons. The germline gives CDR1 MNHNY, CDR2 SVGAGI (reference sequence). Deletions cut 2 bases from V and 6 bases from J, with 17 bases between. The CDR3 extends over 16 amino acids. This TCR derives from a young woman with type 1 diabetes. The genes are TRBV6-6 and TRBJ1-5, with no clear D. Sequenced: central memory CD4+ T cells from blood. The CDR3 spells CASSYGSRVYGQPQHF. In DNA form, the CDR3 reads TGTGCCAGCAGTTACGGATCGCGGGTTTACGGTCAGCCCCAGCATTTT.